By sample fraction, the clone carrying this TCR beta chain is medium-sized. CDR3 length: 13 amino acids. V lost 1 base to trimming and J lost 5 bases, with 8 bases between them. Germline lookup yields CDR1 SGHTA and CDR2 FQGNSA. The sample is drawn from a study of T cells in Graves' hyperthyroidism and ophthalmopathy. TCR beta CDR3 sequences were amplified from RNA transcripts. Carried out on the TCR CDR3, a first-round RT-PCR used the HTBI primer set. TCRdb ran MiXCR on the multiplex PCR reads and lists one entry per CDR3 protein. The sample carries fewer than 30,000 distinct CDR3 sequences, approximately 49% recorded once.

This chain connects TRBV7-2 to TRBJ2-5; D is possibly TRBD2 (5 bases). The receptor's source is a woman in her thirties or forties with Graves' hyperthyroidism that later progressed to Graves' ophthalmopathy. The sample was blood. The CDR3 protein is CASSLVGAETQYF. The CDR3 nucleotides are TGTGCCAGCAGCTTAGTGGGAGCCGAGACCCAGTACTTC.